Listed below are T cell receptor beta chains from one sample, sequenced in a study of T cell responses to AZD1222 COVID-19 vaccine. Here immunoSEQ multiplex PCR was the method, and the copy in TCRdb shows in-frame clones only, minus some. The table records 80,000 to 130,000 clones, around nine tenths of them present only once. The starting material was peripheral blood, obtained on day 0 of AZD1222 vaccination. The origin of the receptors is an adult in good health. CDR3s include the opening cysteine and the closing phenylalanine or tryptophan. Fields, in order: CDR3 DNA, CDR3 protein, J gene, clone size, V gene, D gene. D genes are given only for firm matches. Clone size, where shown, is once, few, many, or a class for clones that have expanded.

CDR3nt: TGTGCCAGCAGCTTAGCGGCGGGGGGGGGACAGCCCCAGCATTTT
CDR3aa: CASSLAAGGGQPQHF
j_gene: TRBJ1-5
abundance: -
v_gene: TRBV7-2
d_gene: -

CDR3nt: TGTGCCAGCAGCTCACCGTGGGGGAACACTGAAGCTTTCTTT
CDR3aa: CASSSPWGNTEAFF
j_gene: TRBJ1-1
abundance: -
v_gene: TRBV11-2
d_gene: -

CDR3nt: TGTGCCAGCAGCGTGCTAGGACTAGCGACGGACGAGCAGTACTTC
CDR3aa: CASSVLGLATDEQYF
j_gene: TRBJ2-7
abundance: -
v_gene: TRBV9
d_gene: TRBD2

CDR3nt: TGTGCCAGCTCTCCCCCCGGCAGGGCGAACACCGGGGAGCTGTTTTTT
CDR3aa: CASSPPGRANTGELFF
j_gene: TRBJ2-2
abundance: once
v_gene: TRBV18
d_gene: -

CDR3nt: TGTGCCAGCAGCTTGTGGGGGGCTGAAGCTTTCTTT
CDR3aa: CASSLWGAEAFF
j_gene: TRBJ1-1
abundance: -
v_gene: TRBV5-5
d_gene: -

CDR3nt: TGTGCCAGCAGCTTTGATGGAGTTGGGGGCGGTACCTACAATGAGCAGTTCTTC
CDR3aa: CASSFDGVGGGTYNEQFF
j_gene: TRBJ2-1
abundance: -
v_gene: TRBV7-9
d_gene: -

CDR3nt: TGTGCCAGCAGCTCCACCGGGACAGGGGAAGAAAAACTGTTTTTT
CDR3aa: CASSSTGTGEEKLFF
j_gene: TRBJ1-4
abundance: -
v_gene: TRBV9
d_gene: TRBD1

CDR3nt: TGTGCCACCAGTGATTTGGTCTTTGGGGGGACCAATACGCAGTATTTT
CDR3aa: CATSDLVFGGTNTQYF
j_gene: TRBJ2-3
abundance: -
v_gene: TRBV24-1
d_gene: -

CDR3nt: TGTGCCAGCTCACCGCCGACAGGGGTGCAAAATGAGCAGTTCTTC
CDR3aa: CASSPPTGVQNEQFF
j_gene: TRBJ2-1
abundance: -
v_gene: TRBV18
d_gene: TRBD1

CDR3nt: TGTGCCAGCAGCCAAGCTCGGCCGGGACGGGCGAACACTGAAGCTTTCTTT
CDR3aa: CASSQARPGRANTEAFF
j_gene: TRBJ1-1
abundance: -
v_gene: TRBV3-1/TRBV3-2
d_gene: -

CDR3nt: TGCGCCAGCAGCTTGGGGGGAGACCACGCCCCTGGGGAGCAGTACTTC
CDR3aa: CASSLGGDHAPGEQYF
j_gene: TRBJ2-7
abundance: -
v_gene: TRBV5-1
d_gene: -

CDR3nt: TGCGCCAGCAGCGCGGGGACAGGGGGCCAGGGCACTGAAGCTTTCTTT
CDR3aa: CASSAGTGGQGTEAFF
j_gene: TRBJ1-1
abundance: -
v_gene: TRBV5-1
d_gene: TRBD1

CDR3nt: TGTGCCACCAGTGATTTATTCGGAAATGGGCAGTTCTTC
CDR3aa: CATSDLFGNGQFF
j_gene: TRBJ2-1
abundance: -
v_gene: TRBV24-1
d_gene: -

CDR3nt: TGTGCCATCAGTGGCACAGGGGACGAGCAGTACTTC
CDR3aa: CAISGTGDEQYF
j_gene: TRBJ2-7
abundance: -
v_gene: TRBV10-3
d_gene: TRBD1

CDR3nt: TGTGCCAGCAGCTTGGTCGGGGCTTCGTCATATGGCTACACCTTC
CDR3aa: CASSLVGASSYGYTF
j_gene: TRBJ1-2
abundance: -
v_gene: TRBV5-6
d_gene: -

CDR3nt: TGTGCCAGCAGCCCTCGGACAGAAGCCAGAGAGCAGTACTTC
CDR3aa: CASSPRTEAREQYF
j_gene: TRBJ2-7
abundance: few
v_gene: TRBV21-1
d_gene: -

CDR3nt: TGTGCCAGCAGCTTTAACAGCTTCTATGGCTACACCTTC
CDR3aa: CASSFNSFYGYTF
j_gene: TRBJ1-2
abundance: -
v_gene: TRBV7-9
d_gene: -

CDR3nt: TGTGCCAGCACTTCATTGAACACTGAAGCTTTCTTT
CDR3aa: CASTSLNTEAFF
j_gene: TRBJ1-1
abundance: -
v_gene: TRBV6-5
d_gene: -